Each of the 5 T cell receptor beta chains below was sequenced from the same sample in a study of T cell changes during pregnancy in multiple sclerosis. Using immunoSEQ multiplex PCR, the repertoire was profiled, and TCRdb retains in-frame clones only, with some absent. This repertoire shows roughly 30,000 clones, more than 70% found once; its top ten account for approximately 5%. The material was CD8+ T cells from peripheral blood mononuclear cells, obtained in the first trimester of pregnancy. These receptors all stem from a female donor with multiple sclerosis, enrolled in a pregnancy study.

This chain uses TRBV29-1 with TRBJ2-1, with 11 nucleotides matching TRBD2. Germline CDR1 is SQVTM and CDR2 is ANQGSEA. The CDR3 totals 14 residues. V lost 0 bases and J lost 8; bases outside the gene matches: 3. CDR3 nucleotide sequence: TGCAGCGTTGAAGATCTAGCGGGAGGCCATGAGCAGTTCTTC. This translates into CSVEDLAGGHEQFF.

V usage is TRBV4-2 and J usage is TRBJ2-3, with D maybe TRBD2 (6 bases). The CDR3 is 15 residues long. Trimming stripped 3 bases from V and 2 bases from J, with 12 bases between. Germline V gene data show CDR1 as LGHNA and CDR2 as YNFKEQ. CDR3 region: CASSHLEGDTDTQYF. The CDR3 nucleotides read TGTGCCAGCAGCCACTTGGAGGGTGACACAGATACGCAGTATTTT.

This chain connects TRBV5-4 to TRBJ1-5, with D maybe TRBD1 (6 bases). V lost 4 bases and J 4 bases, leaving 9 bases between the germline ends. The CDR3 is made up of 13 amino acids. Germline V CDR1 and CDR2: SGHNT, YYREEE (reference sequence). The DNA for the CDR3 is TGTGCCAGCAGCCTGGACAGAAATCAGCCCCAGCATTTT. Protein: CASSLDRNQPQHF.

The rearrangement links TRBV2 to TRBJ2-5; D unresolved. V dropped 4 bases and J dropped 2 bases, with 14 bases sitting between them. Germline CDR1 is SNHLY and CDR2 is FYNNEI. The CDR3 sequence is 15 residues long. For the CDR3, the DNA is TGTGCCAGCAGTGTTGTGACAAAGAGACAAGAGACCCAGTACTTC. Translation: CASSVVTKRQETQYF.

The CDR3 DNA follows: TGTGCCAGCAGTTTACGGACCGGGACAGGGGTTACAGAGACCCAGTACTTC. Encoded protein: CASSLRTGTGVTETQYF. The chain has TRBV27 and TRBJ2-5; 10 bases agree with TRBD1. The CDR3 length is 17 residues. The germline V gene encodes CDR1 MNHEY and CDR2 SMNVEV (reference sequence). V was pared by 2 bases and J by 4 bases, with 10 bases of the junction left unmatched.